Reported below is one TCR beta chain. The antigen is not known. V was clipped by 6 bases and J by 6 bases, with 11 bases between them. This CDR3 is built from 11 residues. Germline loops: CDR1 SQVTM, CDR2 ANQGSEA. The data originate from a study of beta chain features in type 1 diabetes. Regarding the study as a whole: The study found fewer insertions and more deletions at VDJ junctions in type 1 diabetes patients. Although PCR might favor shorter templates, it would do so equally in patients and controls.

Central memory, naive, regulatory and stem cell-like memory CD4+ cells were sorted by CD45RO/CCR7/CD25/CD127/CD95/CD27. Without exception, sorted populations had purity beyond 95%. Expressed TCRB transcripts were sequenced because the isolated RNA had all been reverse transcribed beforehand. Measured with immunoSEQ multiplex PCR; TCRdb has only the in-frame clones, and not every one. The data contain more than 300,000 clones, about 14% of them singletons. The sequence derives from a woman aged 18-29 years in good health. Sequencing was done on a sample of naive CD4+ T cells from blood. V and J are TRBV29-1 and TRBJ1-2, with no clear D. CDR3 region: CSVEAPNGYTF. The DNA of the CDR3 is TGCAGCGTCGAGGCCCCTAATGGCTACACCTTC.